Listed below are T cell receptor beta chains from one sample, sequenced in a study of blood T cell repertoires in COVID-19. Some clones are missing from TCRdb's copy, which holds only in-frame ones; the method was immunoSEQ multiplex PCR. Seen here are approximately 170,000 clones, around four fifths observed once, and the top ten hold roughly 13%. The sample taken for sequencing was peripheral blood. Receptor source: a man aged 70-80 years who had recovered from COVID-19. Each CDR3 is given with its conserved first and last residue. The D gene is left open where the match is weak.

>TRBJ1-4|15|TRBV18|-
TGTGCCAGCTCACCAAGGGATATCCCGGGGGAAAAACTGTTTTTT
CASSPRDIPGEKLFF
>TRBJ1-5|16|TRBV5-5|-
TGTGCCAGCAGCTTGGAAATCATACAGGGCAATCAGCCCCAGCATTTT
CASSLEIIQGNQPQHF
>TRBJ2-7|14|TRBV6-5|-
TGTGCCAGCAGTTACTCGAAGCCCTCCTACGAGCAGTACTTC
CASSYSKPSYEQYF
>TRBJ2-3|12|TRBV5-1|-
TGCGCCAGCAGCTTGGCCTCAGATACGCAGTATTTT
CASSLASDTQYF
>TRBJ2-7|14|TRBV11-2|TRBD2
TGTGCCAGCAGCCCCCGGACTAGCAGCAACGAGCAGTACTTC
CASSPRTSSNEQYF
>TRBJ2-1|18|TRBV4-3|TRBD2
TGCGCCAGCAGCCAGGGGTTTCTAAGACTAGCGGGACAAGGCGAGCAGTTCTTC
CASSQGFLRLAGQGEQFF
>TRBJ1-5|13|TRBV10-3|-
TGTGCCAATCGCGGACAAAGCAATCAGCCCCAGCATTTT
CANRGQSNQPQHF
>TRBJ2-3|16|TRBV19|TRBD2
TGTGCCAGTAGTGACCGACTAGCGGGAGCAACGGATACGCAGTATTTT
CASSDRLAGATDTQYF
>TRBJ2-1|16|TRBV19|TRBD2
TGTGCCAGTAGTCCCCTGGGTAGCGGGTCCTACAATGAGCAGTTCTTC
CASSPLGSGSYNEQFF
>TRBJ2-3|15|TRBV28|TRBD2
TGTGCCAGCAGTTTATATGCGGGAGCTGGAGATACGCAGTATTTT
CASSLYAGAGDTQYF
>TRBJ1-3|15|TRBV2|-
TGTGCCAGCACGGTGGACAGTGTCTCTGGAAACACCATATATTTT
CASTVDSVSGNTIYF
>TRBJ1-1|13|TRBV19|-
TGTGCCAGTAGTTCGGGGGGGGGTACTGAAGCTTTCTTT
CASSSGGGTEAFF